Below, 28 T cell receptor beta chains from the same sample are listed, as sequenced in a study of regulatory T cells in long-lasting Graves disease. Arm-PCR with iRepertoire HTBI primers amplified the CDR3 regions for these TCR beta libraries. MiXCR, applied by TCRdb to the multiplex PCR reads, yields one record per CDR3 protein. The sample gives about half a million distinct CDR3 sequences, 22% of which show up once; about an eighth is in the top ten. Time point reported: persistent/refractory GD, antithyroid drugs over 5 years with positive TRAb. Scientists built the TCR library using RNA that was extracted from PBMCs. Here the sequenced sample was peripheral blood mononuclear cells (PBMCs), taken when the disease was refractory, from a patient treated with antithyroid drugs. The receptors here all came from a female donor with Graves disease.

This clonotype was seen at least ten times. The rearrangement joins TRBV7-8 to TRBJ1-6, with D unresolved. Trimming left V 5 bases short and J 9 bases short, with 14 bases between. The CDR3 covers 14 residues. Germline CDR1 and CDR2: SGHVS and FQNEAQ. In nucleotides, the CDR3 is TGTGCCAGCAGCCCCAGAGTGCGCTTTTCACCCCTCCACTTT. The encoded protein is CASSPRVRFSPLHF.

This clonotype was detected only a few times. V usage is TRBV11-2 and J usage is TRBJ2-2; D is unclear. Germline loops: CDR1 SGHAT, CDR2 FQNNGV. Between the trimmed V and J ends, which lost 5 bases and 8 bases, there was a span of 9 bases. The CDR3 contains 12 residues. This CDR3 reads CASSPQRGELFF. The CDR3 DNA sequence: TGTGCCAGCAGCCCCCAACGAGGGGAGCTGTTTTTT.

The table lists this clonotype with many counts. The chain combines TRBV28 with TRBJ2-7, with a tentative D call TRBD1 (6 bases). The V gene's germline CDR1 is MDHEN and CDR2 SYDVKM. V gave up 5 bases and J gave up 1 base, with 9 bases separating them. The CDR3 length is 13 residues. In DNA form, the CDR3 reads TGTGCCAGCAGTGCCACAGGGTCCTACGAGCAGTACTTC. It encodes CASSATGSYEQYF.

The chain employs TRBV24-1 and TRBJ2-7, with D maybe TRBD1 (6 bases). This CDR3 spans 14 amino acids. Per the germline V gene, CDR1 is KGHDR and CDR2 is SFDVKD. Trimming removed 12 bases at V and 2 bases at J, with 19 bases between. This CDR3 reads CAVSDSTPPYEQYF. The CDR3 bases are TGTGCCGTTTCGGACAGCACACCTCCCTACGAGCAGTACTTC.

J is TRBJ1-1 and V is TRBV10-3; TRBD1 is a possible D gene (5 bases). The CDR3 has 12 amino acids. V lost 2 bases and J 6 bases, leaving 7 bases between the germline ends. Germline V gene data show CDR1 as ENHRY and CDR2 as SYGVKD. The CDR3 bases are TGTGCCATCAGTGAGGGGGCGGCTGAAGCTTTCTTT. It translates to CAISEGAAEAFF.

This clonotype was counted only a few times. This may arise from a read error, as a much more abundant clone is one base away. The chain links TRBV2 to TRBJ2-7, with D possibly matching TRBD2 (6 bases). Trimming cost V 4 bases and J 0 bases, with 10 bases left between them. The CDR3 runs 14 residues. Germline lookup yields CDR1 SNHLY and CDR2 FYNNEI. CDR3 protein: CASSGAGSSYEQYF. Written as DNA, the CDR3 is TGTGCCAGCAGTGGTGCGGGGAGCTCCTACGAGCAGTACTTC.

There are many counts of this clonotype. Written as DNA, the CDR3 is TGTGCCAGCAGTAAAGGGACAGGATATTATGGGGAGACCCAGTACTTC. Amino acid sequence: CASSKGTGYYGETQYF. This chain links TRBV28 with TRBJ2-5; 8 bases are a match to TRBD1. The CDR3 spans 16 residues. V was clipped by 5 bases and J by 5 bases; unmatched bases: 13. CDR1 and CDR2 from the germline V gene are MDHEN and SYDVKM.

This clonotype was counted between two and nine times. The chain is built from TRBV5-1 and TRBJ2-6, with TRBD1 matching over 8 bases. With V trimmed by 3 bases and J by 1 base, 3 bases remained unmatched. Germline CDR1 is SGHRS and CDR2 is YFSETQ. The CDR3 is made up of 16 amino acids. The CDR3 region is CASSYQGASGANVLTF. Written as DNA, the CDR3 is TGCGCCAGCAGCTACCAGGGGGCATCTGGGGCCAACGTCCTGACTTTC.

This clonotype was seen only a few times. V is TRBV13 and J is TRBJ1-2; D not resolved. Trimming shortened V by 0 bases and J by 7 bases, and 15 bases separated the two germline ends. This CDR3 spans 15 amino acids. CDR1 is PRHDT and CDR2 is FYEKMQ in the germline V gene (reference sequence). CDR3 coding DNA: TGTGCCAGCAGCTTAGGGTCACAGCCCCGGGGTGGCTACACCTTC. Translation: CASSLGSQPRGGYTF.

The V call is TRBV7-2, the J call TRBJ2-6; 11 bases fit TRBD1. The germline gives CDR1 SGHTA, CDR2 FQGNSA. This CDR3 spans 18 amino acids. V trimming: 3 bases; J trimming: 1 base; junction bases outside the gene matches: 5. CDR3 loop: CASSFRTGGASGANVLTF. The CDR3 nucleotides read TGTGCCAGCAGCTTTCGGACAGGGGGCGCGTCTGGGGCCAACGTCCTGACTTTC.

This clonotype showed up just a few times. V usage is TRBV7-3 and J usage is TRBJ2-5, with D perhaps TRBD2 (6 bases). Germline V gene lookup returns CDR1 SGHTA and CDR2 FQGTGA. Trimming cost V 2 bases and J 5 bases, with 15 bases left between them. This CDR3 has 15 amino acids. The CDR3 DNA reads as TGTGCCAGCAGCTTAGCCGGGAGCCGGGGGGAGACCCAGTACTTC. This sequence encodes CASSLAGSRGETQYF. The entire variable domain, with the rest obtained from reference TRBV7-3 and TRBJ2-5, is as follows: GAGVSQTPSNKVTEKGKYVELRCDPISGHTALYWYRQSLGQGPEFLIYFQGTGAADDSGLPNDRFFAVRPEGSVSTLKIQRTERGDSAVYLCASSLAGSRGETQYFGPGTRLLVL.

As regards this clonotype: One end of the junction fails to match germline, which may point to a read error. The chain joins TRBV12-3 or TRBV12-4 to TRBJ1-1; 10 bases fit TRBD1. The CDR3 loop spans 15 amino acids. CDR3 protein: CASSDYRQGASEQYF. CDR3 DNA sequence: TGTGCCAGCAGTGATTACCGACAGGGGGCCTCCGAGCAGTACTTT.

This clonotype was seen ten or more times. The V call is TRBV28, the J call TRBJ1-2; TRBD1 aligns across 8 bases. This CDR3 contains 15 residues. The ends lost 6 bases at V and 6 bases at J; junction bases unmatched: 12. Germline loops: CDR1 MDHEN, CDR2 SYDVKM. CDR3 nucleotide sequence: TGTGCCAGCAGCGTCAGCCCGCAGGGGGCGAATGGCTACACCTTC. Translation gives CASSVSPQGANGYTF.

This clonotype was recorded a few times. The CDR3 loop reads CASSPRLAGPYNEQFF. Here the CDR3 DNA reads TGTGCCAGCAGCCCCAGACTAGCGGGCCCCTACAATGAGCAGTTCTTC. The chain employs TRBV12-3 or TRBV12-4 and TRBJ2-1, with 10 bases fitting TRBD2. The CDR3 spans 16 residues. V was pared by 6 bases and J by 2 bases, with 7 bases of the junction left unmatched.

This clonotype was picked up many times. The chain is built from TRBV7-9 and TRBJ2-7, with TRBD1 identical over 7 bases. Germline values: CDR1 SEHNR, CDR2 FQNEAQ (reference sequence). There are 15 residues in the CDR3. Unmatched junction bases numbered 8, after V lost 1 base and J lost 5 bases. In DNA, the CDR3 is TGTGCCAGCAGCTTAGAGGCAGGGGGTTCCGACGAGCAGTACTTC. As protein: CASSLEAGGSDEQYF.

This clonotype was observed many times. The rearrangement uses TRBV5-4 and TRBJ1-2; possible D gene TRBD1, 5 bases. This CDR3 has 15 amino acids. Germline values: CDR1 SGHNT, CDR2 YYREEE (reference sequence). Trimming shortened V by 1 base and J by 6 bases, and 16 bases separated the two germline ends. CDR3 sequence: CASSLSLAGSDGYTF. CDR3 coding DNA: TGTGCCAGCAGCTTGAGTCTGGCAGGGAGCGATGGCTACACCTTC.

The J gene is TRBJ2-3, the V gene TRBV7-2; 8 bases map to TRBD2. The trim removed 8 bases at V and 2 bases at J, leaving 18 bases unmatched. Looked up from germline, CDR1 is SGHTA and CDR2 is FQGNSA. The CDR3 covers 18 residues. The CDR3 coding sequence is TGTGCCAGCTACCCCCCCATGAGACTAGCGCGACACACAGATACGCAGTATTTT. The encoded protein is CASYPPMRLARHTDTQYF. Together with reference TRBV7-2 and TRBJ2-3, the CDR3 gives the full variable domain: GAGVSQSPSNKVTEKGKDVELRCDPISGHTALYWYRQSLGQGLEFLIYFQGNSAPDKSGLPSDRFSAERTGGSVSTLTIQRTQQEDSAVYLCASYPPMRLARHTDTQYFGPGTRLTVL.

This clonotype was picked up many times. The CDR3: CASSTGGGPGTQYF. As DNA, the CDR3 is TGTGCCAGCAGCACAGGTGGGGGGCCGGGGACCCAGTACTTC. This chain joins TRBV7-2 and TRBJ2-5; possibly TRBD1 or TRBD2 for D (6 bases each). The germline gives CDR1 SGHTA, CDR2 FQGNSA. Trimming pared 5 bases from V and 7 bases from J, leaving 17 bases between. The CDR3 covers 14 residues.

This clonotype has a count of ten or more. The chain combines TRBV28 with TRBJ1-6; 9 bases line up with TRBD1. CDR1 is MDHEN and CDR2 is SYDVKM in the germline V gene. The CDR3 totals 15 residues. J gave up 10 bases and V 8 bases, and 12 bases lay outside the gene matches. CDR3 loop: CASGTWDRERSPLHF. As DNA, the CDR3 is TGTGCCAGCGGGACCTGGGACAGGGAGAGATCACCCCTCCACTTT.

V and J are TRBV12-5 and TRBJ2-2; 7 bases align to TRBD1. After removal of 6 bases from V and 1 base from J, the junction contained 5 bases not matched to a gene. Germline V gene data show CDR1 as LGHNT and CDR2 as FRNRAP. The CDR3 is made up of 15 amino acids. In DNA, the CDR3 is TGTGCTAGTGGCAAACGGACAGGGAACACCGGGGAGCTGTTTTTT. Protein product: CASGKRTGNTGELFF.

The CDR3 sequence is CASSPSQGILGPEAFF. The CDR3 DNA is TGTGCCAGCAGCCCGTCCCAGGGGATATTAGGGCCTGAAGCTTTCTTT. The chain couples TRBV7-9 to TRBJ1-1, with D possibly matching TRBD1 (6 bases). Looked up from germline, CDR1 is SEHNR and CDR2 is FQNEAQ (reference sequence). The CDR3 runs 16 residues. Trimming took off 5 bases at V and 6 bases at J, with 22 bases between the two ends.

The V call is TRBV27, the J call TRBJ2-7, with D maybe TRBD1 (6 bases). Trimming cost V 6 bases and J 0 bases, with 15 bases left between them. Germline-derived CDR1 and CDR2 are MNHEY and SMNVEV (reference sequence). The length of the CDR3 is 15 residues. The CDR3 loop reads CASRLQGSSSYEQYF. CDR3 nucleotides: TGTGCCAGCAGATTACAGGGCTCGAGCTCCTACGAGCAGTACTTC.

The CDR3 sequence: CASSSTTSGGPYEQYF. DNA for the CDR3: TGTGCCAGCAGTTCGACGACTAGCGGGGGACCCTACGAGCAGTACTTC. This chain uses TRBV6-5 with TRBJ2-7; 12 nucleotides align to TRBD2. Germline CDR1 is MNHEY and CDR2 is SVGAGI. After removal of 4 bases from V and 2 bases from J, the junction contained 6 bases not matched to a gene. The CDR3 is 16 amino acids.

The sample holds many counts of this clonotype. The gene calls are TRBV7-9 and TRBJ1-4, with 7 nucleotides matching TRBD1. CDR3 size: 16 residues. V lost 2 bases to trimming and J lost 4 bases; unmatched junction nucleotides: 7. CDR1 and CDR2 (germline): SEHNR, FQNEAQ (reference sequence). This CDR3 is CASSLHRGDGNEKLFF. The CDR3 bases are TGTGCCAGCAGCTTACACAGGGGCGACGGTAATGAAAAACTGTTTTTT.

The rearrangement links TRBV4-2 to TRBJ2-7; 8 nucleotides line up with TRBD1. V was pared by 0 bases and J by 0 bases, with 4 bases of the junction left unmatched. The CDR3 has 16 residues. Looked up from germline, CDR1 is LGHNA and CDR2 is YNFKEQ. The CDR3 protein is CASSQDEGQASYEQYF. CDR3 bases: TGTGCCAGCAGCCAAGACGAGGGACAGGCCTCCTACGAGCAGTACTTC.

This clonotype was counted ten times or more. This chain uses TRBV28 with TRBJ1-2, with no clear D. Germline V gives CDR1 MDHEN, CDR2 SYDVKM. The CDR3 totals 15 residues. V was shortened by 2 bases and J by 5 bases, with 15 bases between the two germline ends. CDR3 residues: CASSLTSPETYGYTF. In nucleotides, the CDR3 is TGTGCCAGCAGTTTAACGAGTCCCGAAACTTATGGCTACACCTTC.

This clonotype was found a few times. The CDR3 does not close with the conserved phenylalanine or tryptophan, likely indicating a read error. This chain joins TRBV5-1 and TRBJ2-7; tentatively, D is TRBD1 (5 bases). The CDR3 contains 12 residues. V dropped 2 bases and J dropped 4 bases, with 7 bases sitting between them. Germline CDR1 is SGHRS and CDR2 is YFSETQ. This CDR3 reads CASSLGHYEQYL. Written as DNA, the CDR3 is TGCGCCAGCAGCTTAGGACATTACGAGCAGTACCTC.

There are many counts of this clonotype. This sequence joins TRBV7-2 and TRBJ2-7; D perhaps matches TRBD1 (5 bases). The CDR3 has 16 residues. With 1 base removed from V and 2 bases from J, the gap between germline ends came to 15 bases. Germline V CDR1 and CDR2: SGHTA, FQGNSA. The CDR3 is CASSLVQGGSTYEQYF. CDR3 nucleotides: TGTGCCAGCAGCTTAGTTCAGGGCGGTAGCACCTACGAGCAGTACTTC.